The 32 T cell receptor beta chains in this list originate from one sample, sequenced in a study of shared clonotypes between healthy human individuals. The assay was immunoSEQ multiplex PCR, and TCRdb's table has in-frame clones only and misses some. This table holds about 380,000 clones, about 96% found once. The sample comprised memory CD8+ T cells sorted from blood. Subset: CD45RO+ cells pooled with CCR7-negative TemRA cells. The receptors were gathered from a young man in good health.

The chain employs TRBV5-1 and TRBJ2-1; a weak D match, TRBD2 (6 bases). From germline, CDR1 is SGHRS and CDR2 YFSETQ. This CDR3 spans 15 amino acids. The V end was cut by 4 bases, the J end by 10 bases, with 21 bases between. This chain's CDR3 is CASSDRDPGSVEQFF. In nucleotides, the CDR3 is TGCGCCAGCAGCGACCGGGACCCCGGGAGTGTAGAGCAGTTCTTC.

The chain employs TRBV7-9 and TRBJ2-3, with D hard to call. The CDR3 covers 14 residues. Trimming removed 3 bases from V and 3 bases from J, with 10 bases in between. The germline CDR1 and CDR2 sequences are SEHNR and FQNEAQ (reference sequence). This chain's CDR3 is CASSFPMRTDTQYF. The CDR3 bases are TGTGCCAGCAGCTTTCCTATGAGGACAGATACGCAGTATTTT.

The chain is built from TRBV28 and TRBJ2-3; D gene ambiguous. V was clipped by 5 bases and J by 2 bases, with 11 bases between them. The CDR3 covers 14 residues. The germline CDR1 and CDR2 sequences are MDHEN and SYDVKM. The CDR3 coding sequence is TGTGCCAGCAGTGCCAACAGCCCCACAGATACGCAGTATTTT. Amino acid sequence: CASSANSPTDTQYF. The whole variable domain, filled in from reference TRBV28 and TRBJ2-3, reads DVKVTQSSRYLVKRTGEKVFLECVQDMDHENMFWYRQDPGLGLRLIYFSYDVKMKEKGDIPEGYSVSREKKERFSLILESASTNQTSMYLCASSANSPTDTQYFGPGTRLTVL.

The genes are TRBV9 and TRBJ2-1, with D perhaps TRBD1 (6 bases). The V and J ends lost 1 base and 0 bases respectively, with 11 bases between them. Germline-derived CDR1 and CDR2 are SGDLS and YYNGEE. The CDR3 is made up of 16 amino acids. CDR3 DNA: TGTGCCAGCAGCGTACTGAGGGGGAGCTCCTACAATGAGCAGTTCTTC. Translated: CASSVLRGSSYNEQFF.

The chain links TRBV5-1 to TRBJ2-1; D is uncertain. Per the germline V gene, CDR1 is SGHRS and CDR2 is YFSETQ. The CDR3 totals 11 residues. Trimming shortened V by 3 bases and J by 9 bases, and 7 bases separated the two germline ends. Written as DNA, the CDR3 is TGCGCCAGCAGCTCCGAGTTTGAGCAGTTCTTC. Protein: CASSSEFEQFF. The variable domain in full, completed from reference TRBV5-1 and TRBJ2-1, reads KAGVTQTPRYLIKTRGQQVTLSCSPISGHRSVSWYQQTPGQGLQFLFEYFSETQRNKGNFPGRFSGRQFSNSRSEMNVSTLELGDSALYLCASSSEFEQFFGPGTRLTVL.

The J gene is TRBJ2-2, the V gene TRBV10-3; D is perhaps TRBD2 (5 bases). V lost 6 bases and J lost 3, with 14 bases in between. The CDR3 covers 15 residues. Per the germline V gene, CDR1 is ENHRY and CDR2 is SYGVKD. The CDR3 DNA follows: TGTGCCATCAGCACCTGGGCGGGCGACACCGGGGAGCTGTTTTTT. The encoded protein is CAISTWAGDTGELFF.

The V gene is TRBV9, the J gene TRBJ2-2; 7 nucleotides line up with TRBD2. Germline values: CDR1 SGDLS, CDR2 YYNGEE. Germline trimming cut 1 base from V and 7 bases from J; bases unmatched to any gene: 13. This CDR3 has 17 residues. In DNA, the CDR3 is TGTGCCAGCAGCGTACTTGGCGGGAGCTTTTCGGGCGGGGAGCTGTTTTTT. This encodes CASSVLGGSFSGGELFF.

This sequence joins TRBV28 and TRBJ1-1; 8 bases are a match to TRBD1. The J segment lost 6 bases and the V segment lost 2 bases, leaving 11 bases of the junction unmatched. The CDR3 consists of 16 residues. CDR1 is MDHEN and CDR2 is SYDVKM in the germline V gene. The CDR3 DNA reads TGTGCCAGCAGTTTACCCCCCGGGACAGGTAGCCCTGAAGCTTTCTTT. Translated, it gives CASSLPPGTGSPEAFF.

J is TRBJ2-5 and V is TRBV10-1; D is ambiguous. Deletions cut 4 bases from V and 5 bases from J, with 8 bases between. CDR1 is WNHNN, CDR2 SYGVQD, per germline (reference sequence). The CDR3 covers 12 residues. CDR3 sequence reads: CASSVYRETQYF. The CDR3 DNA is TGCGCCAGCAGTGTGTACCGGGAGACCCAGTACTTC.

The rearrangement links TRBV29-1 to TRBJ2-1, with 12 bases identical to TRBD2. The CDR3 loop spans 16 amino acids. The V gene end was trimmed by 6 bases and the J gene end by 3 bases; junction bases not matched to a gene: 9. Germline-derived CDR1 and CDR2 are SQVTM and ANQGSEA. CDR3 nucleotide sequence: TGCAGCGTATACCGACTAGCGGGAGTGCGCTACAATGAGCAGTTCTTC. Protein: CSVYRLAGVRYNEQFF.

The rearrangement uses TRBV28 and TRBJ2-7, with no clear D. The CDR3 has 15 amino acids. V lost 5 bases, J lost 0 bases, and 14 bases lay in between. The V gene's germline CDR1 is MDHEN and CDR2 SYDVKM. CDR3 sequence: CASSSAEWDSYEQYF. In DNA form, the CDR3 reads TGTGCCAGCAGTAGCGCCGAGTGGGACTCCTACGAGCAGTACTTC.

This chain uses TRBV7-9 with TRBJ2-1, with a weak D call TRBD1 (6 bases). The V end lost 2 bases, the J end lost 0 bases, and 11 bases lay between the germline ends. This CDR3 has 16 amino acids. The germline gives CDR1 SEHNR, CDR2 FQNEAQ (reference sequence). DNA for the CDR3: TGTGCCAGCAGCTTATTAGACAGGAGCTCCTACAATGAGCAGTTCTTC. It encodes CASSLLDRSSYNEQFF.

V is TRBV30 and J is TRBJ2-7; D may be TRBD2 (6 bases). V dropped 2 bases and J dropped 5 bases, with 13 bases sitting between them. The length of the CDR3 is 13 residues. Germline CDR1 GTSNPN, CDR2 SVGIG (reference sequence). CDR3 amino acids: CAWSRGRYDEQYF. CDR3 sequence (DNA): TGTGCCTGGAGTAGAGGGAGGTACGACGAGCAGTACTTC.

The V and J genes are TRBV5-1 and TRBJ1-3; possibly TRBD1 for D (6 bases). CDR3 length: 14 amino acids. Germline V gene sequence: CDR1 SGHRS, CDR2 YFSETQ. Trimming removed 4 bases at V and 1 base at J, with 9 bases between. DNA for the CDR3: TGCGCCAGCAGCCTAGGACAGTCTGGAAACACCATATATTTT. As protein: CASSLGQSGNTIYF.

As DNA, the CDR3 is TGTGCCAGCAGCCACCGGTCCCACGAGCAGTACTTC. Its protein is CASSHRSHEQYF. The chain employs TRBV7-8 and TRBJ2-7, with D unclear. The CDR3 covers 12 residues. CDR1 is SGHVS, CDR2 FQNEAQ, per germline. Trimming pared 5 bases from V and 5 bases from J, leaving 10 bases between.

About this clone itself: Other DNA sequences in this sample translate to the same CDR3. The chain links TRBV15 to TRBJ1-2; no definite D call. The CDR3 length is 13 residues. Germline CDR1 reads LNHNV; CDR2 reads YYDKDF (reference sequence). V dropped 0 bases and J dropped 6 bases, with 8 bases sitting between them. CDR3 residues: CATSRDPGDGYTF. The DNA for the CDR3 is TGTGCCACCAGCAGAGATCCCGGGGATGGCTACACCTTC.

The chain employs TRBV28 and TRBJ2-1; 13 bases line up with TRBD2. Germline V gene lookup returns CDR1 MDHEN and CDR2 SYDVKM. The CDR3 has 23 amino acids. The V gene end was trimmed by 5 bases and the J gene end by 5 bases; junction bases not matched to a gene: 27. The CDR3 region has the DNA TGTGCCAGCAGTCTCGGTCTCTGGGTTCCTCGTCGGACTAGCGGGAGTCCCCACAATGAGCAGTTCTTC. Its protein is CASSLGLWVPRRTSGSPHNEQFF.

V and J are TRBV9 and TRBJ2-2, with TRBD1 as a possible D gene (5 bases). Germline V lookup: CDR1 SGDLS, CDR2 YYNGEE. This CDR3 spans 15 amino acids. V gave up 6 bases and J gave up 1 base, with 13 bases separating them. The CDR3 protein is CASTLTGQNTGELFF. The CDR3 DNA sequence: TGTGCCAGCACCCTAACTGGACAGAACACCGGGGAGCTGTTTTTT.

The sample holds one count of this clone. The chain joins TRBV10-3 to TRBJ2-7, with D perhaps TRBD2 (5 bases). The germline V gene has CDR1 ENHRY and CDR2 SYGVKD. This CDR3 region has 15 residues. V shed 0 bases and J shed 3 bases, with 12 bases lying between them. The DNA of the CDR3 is TGTGCCATCAGTGAGTCGAGAGGGCGGAACTACGAGCAGTACTTC. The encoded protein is CAISESRGRNYEQYF.

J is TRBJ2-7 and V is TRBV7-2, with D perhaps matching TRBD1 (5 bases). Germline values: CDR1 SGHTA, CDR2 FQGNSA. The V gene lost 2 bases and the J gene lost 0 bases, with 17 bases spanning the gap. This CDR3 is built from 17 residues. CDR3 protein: CASSLRTAGLSSYEQYF. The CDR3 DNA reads TGTGCCAGCAGCTTACGTACAGCAGGGCTATCCTCCTACGAGCAGTACTTC. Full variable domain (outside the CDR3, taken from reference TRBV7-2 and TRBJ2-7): GAGVSQSPSNKVTEKGKDVELRCDPISGHTALYWYRQSLGQGLEFLIYFQGNSAPDKSGLPSDRFSAERTGGSVSTLTIQRTQQEDSAVYLCASSLRTAGLSSYEQYFGPGTRLTVT.

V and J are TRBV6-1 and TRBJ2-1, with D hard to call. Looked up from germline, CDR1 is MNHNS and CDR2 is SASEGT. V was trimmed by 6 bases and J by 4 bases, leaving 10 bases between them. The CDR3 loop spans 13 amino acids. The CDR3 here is CASSVGLYNEQFF. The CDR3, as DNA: TGTGCCAGCAGCGTGGGGTTATACAATGAGCAGTTCTTC.

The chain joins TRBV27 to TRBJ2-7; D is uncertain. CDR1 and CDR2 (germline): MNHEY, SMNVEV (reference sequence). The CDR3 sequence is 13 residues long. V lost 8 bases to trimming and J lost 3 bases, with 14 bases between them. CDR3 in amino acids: CASARAAFYEQYF. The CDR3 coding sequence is TGTGCCAGCGCTAGGGCCGCTTTCTACGAGCAGTACTTC.

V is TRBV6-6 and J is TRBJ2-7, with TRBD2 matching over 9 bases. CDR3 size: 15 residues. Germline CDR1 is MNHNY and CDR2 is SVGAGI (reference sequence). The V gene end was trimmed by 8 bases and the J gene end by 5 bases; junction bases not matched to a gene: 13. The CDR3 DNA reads TGTGCCAGCGAAGCCGGGACTAGCTACATCCACGAGCAGTACTTC. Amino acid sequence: CASEAGTSYIHEQYF.

The CDR3 sequence is CASSLSVRSYEQYF. The CDR3 nucleotides are TGTGCCAGCAGCTTATCGGTCAGATCCTACGAGCAGTACTTC. The rearrangement uses TRBV11-2 and TRBJ2-7; D is unclear. This CDR3 is built from 14 residues. V lost 2 bases and J 1 base, leaving 9 bases between the germline ends. CDR1 is SGHAT, CDR2 FQNNGV, per germline.

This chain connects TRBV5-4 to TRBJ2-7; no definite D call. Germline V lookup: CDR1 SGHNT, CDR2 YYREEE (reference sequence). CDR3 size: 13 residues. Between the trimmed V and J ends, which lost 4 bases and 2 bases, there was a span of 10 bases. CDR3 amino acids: CASSKSPTYEQYF. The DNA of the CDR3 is TGTGCCAGCAGCAAATCCCCAACCTACGAGCAGTACTTC. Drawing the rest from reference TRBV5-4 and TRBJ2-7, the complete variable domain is ETGVTQSPTHLIKTRGQQVTLRCSSQSGHNTVSWYQQALGQGPQFIFQYYREEENGRGNFPPRFSGLQFPNYSSELNVNALELDDSALYLCASSKSPTYEQYFGPGTRLTVT.

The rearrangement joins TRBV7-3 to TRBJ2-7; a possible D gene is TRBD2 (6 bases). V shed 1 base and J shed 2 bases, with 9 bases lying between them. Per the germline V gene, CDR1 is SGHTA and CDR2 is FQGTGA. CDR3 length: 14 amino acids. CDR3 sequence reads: CASSLMPGAYEQYF. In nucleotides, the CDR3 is TGTGCCAGCAGCTTAATGCCGGGGGCCTACGAGCAGTACTTC.

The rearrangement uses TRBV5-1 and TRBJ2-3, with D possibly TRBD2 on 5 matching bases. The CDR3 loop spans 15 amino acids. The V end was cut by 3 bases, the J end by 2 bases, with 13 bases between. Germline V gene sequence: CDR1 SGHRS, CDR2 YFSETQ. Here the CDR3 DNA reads TGCGCCAGCAGCTATACTAGGACCGCCACAGATACGCAGTATTTT. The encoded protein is CASSYTRTATDTQYF.

The CDR3 DNA sequence: TGCAGCGTTAGTCTCGCCGGGACAGGGGCGGAGACCCAGTACTTC. Encoded protein: CSVSLAGTGAETQYF. The rearrangement links TRBV29-1 to TRBJ2-5; 10 bases map to TRBD1. This CDR3 spans 15 amino acids. The junction had 11 bases not matched to a gene; V was cut back by 5 bases and J by 5 bases. CDR1 is SQVTM and CDR2 is ANQGSEA in the germline V gene.

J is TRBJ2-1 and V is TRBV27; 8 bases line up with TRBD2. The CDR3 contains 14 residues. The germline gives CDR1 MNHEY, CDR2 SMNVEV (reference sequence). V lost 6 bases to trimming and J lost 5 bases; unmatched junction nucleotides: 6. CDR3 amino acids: CASRGGTRDNEQFF. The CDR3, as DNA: TGTGCCAGCAGGGGCGGGACTAGGGACAATGAGCAGTTCTTC.

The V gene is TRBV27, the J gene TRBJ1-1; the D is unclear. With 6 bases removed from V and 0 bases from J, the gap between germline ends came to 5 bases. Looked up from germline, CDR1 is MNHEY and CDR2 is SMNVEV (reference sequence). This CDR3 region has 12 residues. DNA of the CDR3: TGTGCCAGCAGCCATCTGAACACTGAAGCTTTCTTT. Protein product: CASSHLNTEAFF.

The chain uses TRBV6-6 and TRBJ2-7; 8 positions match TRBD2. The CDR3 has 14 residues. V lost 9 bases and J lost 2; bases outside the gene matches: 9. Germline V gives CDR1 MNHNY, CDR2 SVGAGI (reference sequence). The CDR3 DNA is TGTGCCAGTTGCATGCGGGAGGTCACCTACGAGCAGTACTTC. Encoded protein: CASCMREVTYEQYF.

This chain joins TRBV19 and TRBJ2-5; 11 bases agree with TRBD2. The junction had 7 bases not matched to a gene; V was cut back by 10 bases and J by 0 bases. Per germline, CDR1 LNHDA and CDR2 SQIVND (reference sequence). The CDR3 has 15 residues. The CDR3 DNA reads TGTGCCACCAAACGGACTAGCGGGTACCAAGAGACCCAGTACTTC. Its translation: CATKRTSGYQETQYF.